Listed here are 27 T cell receptor beta chains from one sample, sequenced in a study of blood T cell repertoires in COVID-19. Data came from immunoSEQ multiplex PCR; TCRdb stores just in-frame clones and leaves some out. The data hold roughly 25,000 clones, with roughly 90% observed a single time. What was sequenced was peripheral blood. The receptors were gathered from a human donor in a cohort sampled during active COVID-19.

The table lists this clone with a count of one. CDR3 DNA: TGTGCCAGCAGAGATCGGACAGGGGTATACGAGCAGTACTTC. Protein sequence: CASRDRTGVYEQYF. This chain connects TRBV6-5 to TRBJ2-7; 9 nucleotides match TRBD1. Germline V lookup: CDR1 MNHEY, CDR2 SVGAGI. V dropped 6 bases and J dropped 4; count of bases not matched to a gene: 7. The CDR3 runs 14 residues.

In DNA, the CDR3 is TGTGCCACCAGCCGACAGACAGGGGCCCCCAATCAGCCCCAGCATTTT. It translates to CATSRQTGAPNQPQHF. The V call is TRBV15, the J call TRBJ1-5; 8 nucleotides line up with TRBD1. The germline V gene encodes CDR1 LNHNV and CDR2 YYDKDF (reference sequence). V gave up 5 bases and J gave up 3 bases; unmatched junction bases: 9. CDR3 length equals 16 residues.

The V and J genes are TRBV19 and TRBJ1-6; D unresolved. Trimming removed 5 bases from V and 10 bases from J, with 18 bases in between. The CDR3 is 15 residues long. Germline CDR1 and CDR2: LNHDA and SQIVND (reference sequence). CDR3 coding DNA: TGTGCCAGTAGTCTAGCGGGCCGGGGTCGGTCACCCCTCCACTTT. The encoded protein is CASSLAGRGRSPLHF.

The chain is built from TRBV7-2 and TRBJ1-4; D is unresolved. The CDR3 covers 16 residues. V was shortened by 3 bases and J by 8 bases, with 19 bases between the two germline ends. Germline V gene sequence: CDR1 SGHTA, CDR2 FQGNSA. In nucleotides, the CDR3 is TGTGCCAGCAGCTTTAAAGGGAGCGGGTTCAGGGAAAAACTGTTTTTT. Amino acid sequence: CASSFKGSGFREKLFF.

The V and J genes are TRBV9 and TRBJ2-3, with 8 bases aligning to TRBD2. V gave up 2 bases and J gave up 3 bases; unmatched junction bases: 5. Germline V CDR1 and CDR2: SGDLS, YYNGEE. CDR3 length: 15 residues. The CDR3 nucleotides read TGTGCCAGCAGCGTTCGACTAGCGACGACAGATACGCAGTATTTT. Residues: CASSVRLATTDTQYF.

The chain carries TRBV19 and TRBJ1-1; D is uncertain. Germline V CDR1 and CDR2: LNHDA, SQIVND (reference sequence). The CDR3 is 12 residues long. Deletions cut 0 bases from V and 3 bases from J, with 2 bases between. In DNA, the CDR3 is TGTGCCAGTAGTATAGACTACACTGAAGCTTTCTTT. Encoded protein: CASSIDYTEAFF.

This rearrangement joins TRBV2 to TRBJ2-2, with 10 bases matching TRBD1. From germline, CDR1 is SNHLY and CDR2 FYNNEI. This CDR3 is 18 amino acids long. Germline trimming cut 7 bases from V and 1 base from J; bases unmatched to any gene: 12. The CDR3, as DNA: TGTGCCAGCAAAGACAGGGGGCGCAAGTTAGGGAACACCGGGGAGCTGTTTTTT. Its protein is CASKDRGRKLGNTGELFF.

CDR3 DNA sequence: TGTGCCAGCAGCCCGCATCGACTAGCGGGGAAAGAGACCCAGTACTTC. It is translated as CASSPHRLAGKETQYF. The V call is TRBV6-6, the J call TRBJ2-5; TRBD2 aligns across 11 bases. Trimming cost V 6 bases and J 3 bases; bases outside gene matches: 9. The CDR3 loop spans 16 amino acids. Germline V CDR1 and CDR2: MNHNY, SVGAGI (reference sequence).

V gene TRBV28 combines with J gene TRBJ2-6; tentative D call: TRBD1 (6 bases). The CDR3 has 15 amino acids. Germline loops: CDR1 MDHEN, CDR2 SYDVKM. The V gene lost 8 bases and the J gene lost 0 bases, with 11 bases spanning the gap. The CDR3 DNA sequence: TGTGCCAGCCTCCTCAGGGGCTCTGGGGCCAACGTCCTGACTTTC. Translated, it gives CASLLRGSGANVLTF.

The chain couples TRBV3-1 (or the pseudogene TRBV3-2) to TRBJ2-5; D is ambiguous. CDR1 is LGHDT, CDR2 YNNKEL, per germline (reference sequence). The CDR3 has 11 residues. Trimming left V 1 base short and J 5 bases short, with 2 bases between. The CDR3 DNA reads TGTGCCAGCAGCCAAGCGGAGACCCAGTACTTC. Its translation: CASSQAETQYF.

This clone was detected once. The chain is built from TRBV5-1 and TRBJ1-6; no clear D gene. Deletions cut 6 bases from V and 2 bases from J, with 24 bases between. Germline CDR1 reads SGHRS; CDR2 reads YFSETQ. This CDR3 has 19 amino acids. CDR3 DNA sequence: TGCGCCAGCAAGCCTGGCCCGGGCCGTGGGAGCACCTATAATTCACCCCTCCACTTT. It is translated as CASKPGPGRGSTYNSPLHF.

As regards this clone: Germline and junction disagree at one end, which may indicate a read error. The chain joins TRBV7-2 to TRBJ2-1; 10 bases are shared with TRBD2. This CDR3 spans 15 amino acids. Germline V gives CDR1 SGHTA, CDR2 FQGNSA. Here the CDR3 reads CASRLAGGSYNEQFF. In DNA form, the CDR3 reads TGTGCCAGCAGGTTAGCGGGGGGCTCCTACAATGAGCAGTTCTTC. Filled out from reference TRBV7-2 and TRBJ2-1, the complete variable domain reads GAGVSQSPSNKVTEKGKDVELRCDPISGHTALYWYRQSLGQGLEFLIYFQGNSAPDKSGLPSDRFSAERTGGSVSTLTIQRTQQEDSAVYLCASRLAGGSYNEQFFGPGTRLTVL.

The chain is built from TRBV5-6 and TRBJ2-5; the D is unclear. V was trimmed by 0 bases and J by 5 bases, leaving 14 bases between them. CDR1 SGHDT and CDR2 YYEEEE come from the germline V gene. This CDR3 is built from 15 residues. CDR3: CASSLAGSPGETQYF. As DNA, the CDR3 is TGTGCCAGCAGCTTGGCCGGCAGCCCCGGGGAGACCCAGTACTTC. The full variable domain, in which reference TRBV5-6 and TRBJ2-5 provide the parts outside the CDR3, is DAGVTQSPTHLIKTRGQQVTLRCSPKSGHDTVSWYQQALGQGPQFIFQYYEEEERQRGNFPDRFSGHQFPNYSSELNVNALLLGDSALYLCASSLAGSPGETQYFGPGTRLLVL.

The chain links TRBV9 to TRBJ2-5; tentative D call: TRBD2 (6 bases). This CDR3 has 13 amino acids. V lost 3 bases and J lost 7, with 13 bases in between. CDR1 is SGDLS and CDR2 is YYNGEE in the germline V gene. CDR3 bases: TGTGCCAGCAGCGCCGGGGGAGCTGGGACCCAGTACTTC. Protein product: CASSAGGAGTQYF.

This clone was seen a few times. This chain joins TRBV7-9 and TRBJ1-1, with a tentative D call TRBD1 (5 bases). With 5 bases removed from V and 1 base from J, the gap between germline ends came to 17 bases. The V gene's germline CDR1 is SEHNR and CDR2 FQNEAQ (reference sequence). The CDR3 runs 16 residues. CDR3 nucleotides: TGTGCCAGCAGCGTACCGACCGGGGGTGAGAACACTGAAGCTTTCTTT. Translating gives CASSVPTGGENTEAFF.

This sequence joins TRBV5-6 and TRBJ2-3; TRBD2 might be the D (6 bases). The V end was cut by 4 bases, the J end by 2 bases, with 11 bases between. The CDR3 is 14 amino acids. The germline V gene encodes CDR1 SGHDT and CDR2 YYEEEE. The CDR3 DNA reads as TGTGCCAGCAGCGCCCGGGACTTCACAGATACGCAGTATTTT. This translates into CASSARDFTDTQYF.

The J gene is TRBJ2-5, the V gene TRBV7-3; D is possibly TRBD1 (5 bases). V was clipped by 4 bases and J by 2 bases, with 14 bases between them. Looked up from germline, CDR1 is SGHTA and CDR2 is FQGTGA. The CDR3 contains 15 residues. CDR3 region: CASSSRAGWQETQYF. CDR3 bases: TGTGCCAGCAGCTCCCGGGCAGGGTGGCAAGAGACCCAGTACTTC.

Only a few counts were recorded for this clone. The J gene is TRBJ2-3, the V gene TRBV6-6, with D possibly matching TRBD1 (5 bases). Germline CDR1 reads MNHNY; CDR2 reads SVGAGI (reference sequence). The CDR3 length is 14 residues. With 5 bases removed from V and 0 bases from J, the gap between germline ends came to 9 bases. Here the CDR3 DNA reads TGTGCCAGCAGTCCAGGGTTTAGCACAGATACGCAGTATTTT. Translated, it gives CASSPGFSTDTQYF.

V and J are TRBV7-9 and TRBJ1-4; D is unresolved. CDR1 is SEHNR and CDR2 is FQNEAQ in the germline V gene (reference sequence). Trimming stripped 1 base from V and 2 bases from J, with 5 bases between. There are 14 residues in the CDR3. CDR3 nucleotide sequence: TGTGCCAGCAGCTTAGAACAGACTAATGAAAAACTGTTTTTT. It yields the protein CASSLEQTNEKLFF.

The chain employs TRBV7-8 and TRBJ2-4; D not certain. Germline V lookup: CDR1 SGHVS, CDR2 FQNEAQ. V lost 1 base, J lost 0 bases, and 16 bases lay in between. The CDR3 has 18 residues. DNA of the CDR3: TGTGCCAGCAGCTTAGGCGGTGCGGTGTCTCTAGCCAAAAACATTCAGTACTTC. This codes for CASSLGGAVSLAKNIQYF.

The rearrangement uses TRBV28 and TRBJ1-5; 9 bases align to TRBD1. Germline lookup yields CDR1 MDHEN and CDR2 SYDVKM. J gave up 5 bases and V 5 bases, and 7 bases lay outside the gene matches. This CDR3 contains 15 residues. This chain's CDR3 is CASSLPGQGYQPQHF. CDR3 sequence (DNA): TGTGCCAGCAGTCTCCCGGGACAGGGCTATCAGCCCCAGCATTTT.

The V and J genes are TRBV19 and TRBJ2-7; D might be TRBD1 (6 bases). Per germline, CDR1 LNHDA and CDR2 SQIVND (reference sequence). The CDR3 loop spans 14 amino acids. V lost 6 bases to trimming and J lost 2 bases, with 14 bases between them. Here the CDR3 reads CASRTRTAAYEQYV. The CDR3 DNA reads TGTGCCAGTAGGACCCGGACAGCAGCCTACGAGCAGTACGTC.

The chain has TRBV19 and TRBJ1-5; TRBD1 is a possible D gene (6 bases). The germline CDR1 and CDR2 sequences are LNHDA and SQIVND (reference sequence). The V end lost 1 base, the J end lost 5 bases, and 18 bases lay between the germline ends. CDR3 length: 17 amino acids. Written as DNA, the CDR3 is TGTGCCAGTAGTATAGCCCAATTTTACAGGGCCTATCAGCCCCAGCATTTT. This codes for CASSIAQFYRAYQPQHF.

This clone was seen a single time. The chain carries TRBV11-3 and TRBJ2-5, with 7 bases matching TRBD2. This CDR3 has 13 residues. Looked up from germline, CDR1 is SGHNT and CDR2 is YENEEA. The J segment lost 5 bases and the V segment lost 3 bases, leaving 3 bases of the junction unmatched. The CDR3 DNA is TGTGCCAGCAGCTTCGGGGGGAGGGAGACCCAGTACTTC. The encoded protein is CASSFGGRETQYF.

V is TRBV5-6 and J is TRBJ2-7, with D unclear. Trimming removed 4 bases at V and 3 bases at J, with 8 bases between. Germline V lookup: CDR1 SGHDT, CDR2 YYEEEE. The CDR3 has 12 amino acids. In DNA form, the CDR3 reads TGTGCCAGCAGCCGAACTAACTACGAGCAGTACGTC. Translated, it gives CASSRTNYEQYV.

V gene TRBV6-6 combines with J gene TRBJ2-3, with D possibly TRBD1 on 6 matching bases. CDR3 length: 14 amino acids. V was cut by 5 bases and J by 3 bases, with 12 bases left in between. Germline-derived CDR1 and CDR2 are MNHNY and SVGAGI (reference sequence). The CDR3 bases are TGTGCCAGCAGTCAGGGGATGCGGACAGATACGCAGTATTTT. This codes for CASSQGMRTDTQYF.

V and J are TRBV28 and TRBJ2-1; D remains unclear. The CDR3 is 15 residues long. Germline CDR1 MDHEN, CDR2 SYDVKM. V lost 2 bases, J lost 0 bases, and 8 bases lay in between. The CDR3 nucleotides are TGTGCCAGCAGTTTAATAGAGAACTCCTACAATGAGCAGTTCTTC. Its protein product is CASSLIENSYNEQFF.